Reported below is one T cell receptor (beta chain). The target antigen is unknown. This entry belongs to a study of shared clonotypes between healthy human individuals. Points from the study as a whole: Non-shared clonotypes had lower generation probabilities than those shared by all four donors.

The CDR3 length is 15 residues. Germline loops: CDR1 LGHNA, CDR2 YNFKEQ. V lost 0 bases, J lost 7 bases, and 13 bases lay in between. Clones were read by immunoSEQ multiplex PCR, and TCRdb kept only the in-frame ones, dropping some. The table includes 2 million to 3 million clones, 80% to 95% detected once. Sequencing used naive CD4+ T cells from PBMCs. As for subset: CD45RA+ positively selected. The TCR sequence derives from a man younger than 35 in good health. Some clones in this sample may be carry-over from other donors' samples. The chain couples TRBV4-2 to TRBJ1-5; D might be TRBD1 (6 bases). In DNA, the CDR3 is TGTGCCAGCAGCCAAGATCGGTACAGGGCGCAGCCCCAGCATTTT. Amino acid sequence: CASSQDRYRAQPQHF.